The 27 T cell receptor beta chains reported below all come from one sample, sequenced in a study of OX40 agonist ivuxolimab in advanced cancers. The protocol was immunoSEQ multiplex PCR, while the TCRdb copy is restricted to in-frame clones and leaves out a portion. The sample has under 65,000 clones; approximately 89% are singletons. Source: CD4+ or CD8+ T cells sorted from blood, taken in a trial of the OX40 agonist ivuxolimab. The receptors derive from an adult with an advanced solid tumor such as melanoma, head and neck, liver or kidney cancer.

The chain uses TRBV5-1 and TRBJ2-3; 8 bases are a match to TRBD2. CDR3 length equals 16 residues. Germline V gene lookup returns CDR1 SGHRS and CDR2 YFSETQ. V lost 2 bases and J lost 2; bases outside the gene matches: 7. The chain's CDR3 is CASSFTGAGVTDTQYF. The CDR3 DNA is TGCGCCAGCAGCTTTACGGGAGCGGGGGTCACAGATACGCAGTATTTT.

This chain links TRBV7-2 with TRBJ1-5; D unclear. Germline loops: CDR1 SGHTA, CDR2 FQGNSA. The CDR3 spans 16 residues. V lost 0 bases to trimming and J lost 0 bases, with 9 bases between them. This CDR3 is CASSLALQFSNQPQHF. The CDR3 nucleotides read TGTGCCAGCAGCTTAGCGCTACAGTTTAGCAATCAGCCCCAGCATTTT.

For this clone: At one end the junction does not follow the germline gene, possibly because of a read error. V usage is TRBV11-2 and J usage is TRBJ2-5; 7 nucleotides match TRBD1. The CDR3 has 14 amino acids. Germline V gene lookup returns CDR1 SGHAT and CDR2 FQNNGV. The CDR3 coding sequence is TGTGCCGGCAGCTTCTGGGACAGACAAGAGACCCAGTACTTC. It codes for CAGSFWDRQETQYF.

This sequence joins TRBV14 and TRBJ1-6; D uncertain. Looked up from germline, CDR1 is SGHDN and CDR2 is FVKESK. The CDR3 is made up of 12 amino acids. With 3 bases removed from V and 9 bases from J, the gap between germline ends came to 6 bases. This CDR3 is CASSHFSSPLHF. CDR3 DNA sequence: TGTGCCAGCAGCCACTTTAGTTCACCCCTCCACTTT.

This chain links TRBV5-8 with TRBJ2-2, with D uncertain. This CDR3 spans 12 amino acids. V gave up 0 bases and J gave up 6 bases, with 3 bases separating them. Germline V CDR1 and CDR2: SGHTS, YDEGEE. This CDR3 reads CASSLGAGELFF. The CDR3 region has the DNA TGTGCCAGCAGCTTGGGTGCCGGGGAGCTGTTTTTT.

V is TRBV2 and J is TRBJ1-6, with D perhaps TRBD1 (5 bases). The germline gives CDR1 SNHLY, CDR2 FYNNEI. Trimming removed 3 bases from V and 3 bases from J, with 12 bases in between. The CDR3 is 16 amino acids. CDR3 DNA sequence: TGTGCCAGCAGTGACTCGACAGACATCTATAATTCACCCCTCCACTTT. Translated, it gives CASSDSTDIYNSPLHF.

CDR3 DNA: TGTGCCAGCAGTTGGTCCGGGACAGGGTTACCCGGGGAGCTGTTTTTT. Amino acid sequence: CASSWSGTGLPGELFF. This chain links TRBV6-5 with TRBJ2-2; the match to TRBD1 covers 9 bases. V lost 4 bases and J lost 6; bases outside the gene matches: 9. This CDR3 is 16 amino acids long. Looked up from germline, CDR1 is MNHEY and CDR2 is SVGAGI.

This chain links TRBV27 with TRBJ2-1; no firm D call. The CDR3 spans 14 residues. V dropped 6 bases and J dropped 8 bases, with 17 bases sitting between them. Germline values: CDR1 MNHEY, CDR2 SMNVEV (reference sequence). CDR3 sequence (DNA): TGTGCCAGCAGCGCCAGTGGGCGGATCGATGAGCAGTTCTTC. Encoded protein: CASSASGRIDEQFF.

The CDR3 bases are TGCAGCGCTCGGGGTGGTAGCGGGGGCGCCTATAGCTCCTACAATGAGCAGTTCTTC. Translation gives CSARGGSGGAYSSYNEQFF. The chain links TRBV29-1 to TRBJ2-1, with 9 bases lining up with TRBD2. The CDR3 runs to 19 residues. The junction had 19 bases not matched to a gene; V was cut back by 7 bases and J by 0 bases. Germline assignment: CDR1 SQVTM and CDR2 ANQGSEA.

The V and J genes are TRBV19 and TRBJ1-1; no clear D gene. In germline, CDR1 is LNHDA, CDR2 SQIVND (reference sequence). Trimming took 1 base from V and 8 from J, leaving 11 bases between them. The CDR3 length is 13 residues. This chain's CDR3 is CASSIGGPLEAFF. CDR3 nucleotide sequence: TGTGCCAGTAGTATAGGAGGGCCCTTGGAAGCTTTCTTT.

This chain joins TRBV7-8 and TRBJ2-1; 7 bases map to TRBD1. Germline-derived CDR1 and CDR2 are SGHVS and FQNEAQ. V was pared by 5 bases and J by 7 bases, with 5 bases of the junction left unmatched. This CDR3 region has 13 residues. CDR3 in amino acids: CASSLDRANEQFF. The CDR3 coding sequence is TGTGCCAGCAGCCTTGACAGGGCGAATGAGCAGTTCTTC.

CDR3 in amino acids: CASSFPTGETVNTEAFF. In DNA, the CDR3 is TGCGCCAGCAGCTTTCCGACAGGGGAGACAGTGAACACTGAAGCTTTCTTT. The rearrangement links TRBV5-1 to TRBJ1-1, with 8 nucleotides matching TRBD1. Germline-derived CDR1 and CDR2 are SGHRS and YFSETQ. Trimming took 2 bases from V and 0 from J; bases not matched to a gene: 9. CDR3 size: 17 residues.

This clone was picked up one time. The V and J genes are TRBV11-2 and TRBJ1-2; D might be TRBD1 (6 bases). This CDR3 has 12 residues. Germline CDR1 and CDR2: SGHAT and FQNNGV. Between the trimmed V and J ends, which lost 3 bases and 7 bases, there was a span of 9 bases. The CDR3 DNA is TGTGCCAGCAGCTTGGGGGGCGGTGGCTACACCTTC. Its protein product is CASSLGGGGYTF.

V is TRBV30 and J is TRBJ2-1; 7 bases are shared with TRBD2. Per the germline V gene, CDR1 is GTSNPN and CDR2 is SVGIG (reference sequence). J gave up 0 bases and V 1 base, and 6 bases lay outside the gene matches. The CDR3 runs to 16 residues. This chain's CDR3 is CAWSGAGGSSYNEQFF. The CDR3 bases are TGTGCCTGGAGTGGCGCCGGGGGGTCCTCCTACAATGAGCAGTTCTTC. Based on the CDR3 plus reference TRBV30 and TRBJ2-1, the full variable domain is SQTIHQWPATLVQPVGSPLSLECTVEGTSNPNLYWYRQAAGRGLQLLFYSVGIGQISSEVPQNLSASRPQDRQFILSSKKLLLSDSGFYLCAWSGAGGSSYNEQFFGPGTRLTVL.

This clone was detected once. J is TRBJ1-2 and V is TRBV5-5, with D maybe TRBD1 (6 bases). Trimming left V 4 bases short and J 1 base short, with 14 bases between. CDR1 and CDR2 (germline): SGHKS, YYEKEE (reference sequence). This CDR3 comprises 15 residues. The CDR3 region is CASSHGQPSNYGYTF. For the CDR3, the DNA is TGTGCCAGCAGCCACGGACAGCCAAGTAACTATGGCTACACCTTC.

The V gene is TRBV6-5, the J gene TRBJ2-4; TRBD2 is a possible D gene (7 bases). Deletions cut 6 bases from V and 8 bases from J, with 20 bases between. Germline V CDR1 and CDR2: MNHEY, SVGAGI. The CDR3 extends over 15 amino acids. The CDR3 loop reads CASSDRWGGPDIQYF. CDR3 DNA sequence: TGTGCCAGCAGCGACAGGTGGGGGGGCCCGGACATTCAGTACTTC.

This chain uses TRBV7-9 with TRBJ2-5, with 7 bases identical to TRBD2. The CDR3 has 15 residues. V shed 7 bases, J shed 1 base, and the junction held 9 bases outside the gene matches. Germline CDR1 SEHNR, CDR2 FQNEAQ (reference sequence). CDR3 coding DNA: TGTGCCAGCACCCAGGGAGCGGGATCCCAAGAGACCCAGTACTTC. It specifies CASTQGAGSQETQYF.

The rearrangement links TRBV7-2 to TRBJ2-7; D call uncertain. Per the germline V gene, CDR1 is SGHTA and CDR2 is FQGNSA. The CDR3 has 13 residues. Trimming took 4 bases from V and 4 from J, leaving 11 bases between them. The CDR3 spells CASSSRSVYEQYF. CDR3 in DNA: TGTGCCAGCAGCTCACGGTCAGTTTACGAGCAGTACTTC.

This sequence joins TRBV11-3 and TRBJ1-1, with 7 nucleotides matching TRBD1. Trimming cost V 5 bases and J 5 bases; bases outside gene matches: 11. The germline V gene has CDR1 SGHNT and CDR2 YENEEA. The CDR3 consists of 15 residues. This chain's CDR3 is CASSPRGGGMTEAFF. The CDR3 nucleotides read TGTGCCAGCAGCCCCCGCGGAGGGGGCATGACTGAAGCTTTCTTT.

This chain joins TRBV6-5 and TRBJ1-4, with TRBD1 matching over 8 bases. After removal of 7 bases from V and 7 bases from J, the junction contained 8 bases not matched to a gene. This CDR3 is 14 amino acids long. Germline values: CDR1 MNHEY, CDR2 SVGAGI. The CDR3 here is CASTRGTGREKLFF. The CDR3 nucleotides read TGTGCCAGCACCCGGGGGACAGGTCGTGAAAAACTGTTTTTT.

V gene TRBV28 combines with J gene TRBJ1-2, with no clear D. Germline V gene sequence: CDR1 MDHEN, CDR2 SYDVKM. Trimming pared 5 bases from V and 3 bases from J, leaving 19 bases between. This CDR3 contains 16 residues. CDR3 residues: CASSGGTSRVDYGYTF. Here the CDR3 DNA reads TGTGCCAGCAGTGGAGGTACGTCGCGGGTTGACTATGGCTACACCTTC.

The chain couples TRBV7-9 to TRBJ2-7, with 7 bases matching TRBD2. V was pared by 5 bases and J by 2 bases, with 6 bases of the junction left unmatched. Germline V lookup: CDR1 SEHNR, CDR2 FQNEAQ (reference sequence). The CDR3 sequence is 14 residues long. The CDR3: CASSPVGGTYEQYF. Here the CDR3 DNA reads TGTGCCAGCAGCCCCGTGGGAGGGACCTACGAGCAGTACTTC.

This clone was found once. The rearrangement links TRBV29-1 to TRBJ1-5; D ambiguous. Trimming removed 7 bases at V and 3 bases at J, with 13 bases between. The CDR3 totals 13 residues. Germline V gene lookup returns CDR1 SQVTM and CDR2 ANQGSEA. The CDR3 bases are TGCAGCGCCGCCGTTGAAGCCAATCAGCCCCAGCATTTT. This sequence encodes CSAAVEANQPQHF.

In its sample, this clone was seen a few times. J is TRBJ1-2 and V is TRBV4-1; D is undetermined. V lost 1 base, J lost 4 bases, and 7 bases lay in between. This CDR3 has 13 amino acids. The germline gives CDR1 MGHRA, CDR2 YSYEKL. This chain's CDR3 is CASSQVGVYGYTF. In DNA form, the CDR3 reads TGCGCCAGCAGCCAAGTAGGAGTCTATGGCTACACCTTC.

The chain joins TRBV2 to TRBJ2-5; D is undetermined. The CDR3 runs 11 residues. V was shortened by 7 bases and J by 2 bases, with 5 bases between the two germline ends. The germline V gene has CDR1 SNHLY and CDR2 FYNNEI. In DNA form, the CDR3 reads TGTGCCAGCATCAGTCAAGAGACCCAGTACTTC. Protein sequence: CASISQETQYF.

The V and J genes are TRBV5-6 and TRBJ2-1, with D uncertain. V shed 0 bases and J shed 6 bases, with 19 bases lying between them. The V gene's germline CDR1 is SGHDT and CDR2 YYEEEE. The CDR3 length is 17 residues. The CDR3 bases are TGTGCCAGCAGCTTGGGTACATGGTTACGTCTTGGCAATGAGCAGTTCTTC. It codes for CASSLGTWLRLGNEQFF. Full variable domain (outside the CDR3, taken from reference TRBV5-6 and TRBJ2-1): DAGVTQSPTHLIKTRGQQVTLRCSPKSGHDTVSWYQQALGQGPQFIFQYYEEEERQRGNFPDRFSGHQFPNYSSELNVNALLLGDSALYLCASSLGTWLRLGNEQFFGPGTRLTVL.

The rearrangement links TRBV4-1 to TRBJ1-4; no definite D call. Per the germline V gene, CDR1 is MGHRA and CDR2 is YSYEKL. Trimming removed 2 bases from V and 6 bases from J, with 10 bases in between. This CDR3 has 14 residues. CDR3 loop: CASSQFSADEKLFF. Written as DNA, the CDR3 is TGCGCCAGCAGCCAATTTTCGGCCGATGAAAAACTGTTTTTT.